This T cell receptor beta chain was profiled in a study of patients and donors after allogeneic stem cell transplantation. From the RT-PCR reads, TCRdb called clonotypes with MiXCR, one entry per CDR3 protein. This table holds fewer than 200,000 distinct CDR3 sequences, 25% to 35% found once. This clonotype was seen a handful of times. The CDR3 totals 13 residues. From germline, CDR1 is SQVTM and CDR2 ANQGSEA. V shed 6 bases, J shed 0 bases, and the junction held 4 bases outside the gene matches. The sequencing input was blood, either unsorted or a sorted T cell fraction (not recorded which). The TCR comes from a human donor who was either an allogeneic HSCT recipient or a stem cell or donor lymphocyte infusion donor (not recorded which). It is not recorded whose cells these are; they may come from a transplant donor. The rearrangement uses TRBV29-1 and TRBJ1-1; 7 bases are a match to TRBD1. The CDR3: CSVGGQVNTEAFF. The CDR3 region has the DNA TGCAGCGTCGGAGGACAGGTGAACACTGAAGCTTTCTTT.